A single sample is the source of the 27 T cell receptor beta chains below, sequenced in a study of blood T cell repertoires in COVID-19. The method was immunoSEQ multiplex PCR; TCRdb's version includes in-frame clones alone and lacks a portion of them. The repertoire includes some 150,000 clones, 80% to 85% of them detected once, and less than 50% sits in the top ten. The material sequenced was peripheral blood. These receptors originate from a human donor in a cohort sampled during active COVID-19.

V is TRBV18 and J is TRBJ1-1; the match to TRBD1 covers 7 bases. Germline CDR1 is KGHSH and CDR2 is LQKENI. V was pared by 1 base and J by 1 base, with 0 bases of the junction left unmatched. CDR3 length equals 14 residues. As DNA, the CDR3 is TGTGCCAGCTCACCACGGACAGGGAACACTGAAGCTTTCTTT. It codes for CASSPRTGNTEAFF.

The gene calls are TRBV7-2 and TRBJ1-4; D not resolved. The V and J ends lost 8 bases and 8 bases respectively, with 9 bases between them. The germline V gene encodes CDR1 SGHTA and CDR2 FQGNSA. This CDR3 spans 11 amino acids. The DNA of the CDR3 is TGTGCCAGCGGGCAGTCGGAAAAACTGTTTTTT. It is translated as CASGQSEKLFF.

The table lists this clone with a count of one. The chain couples TRBV6-2 or TRBV6-3 to TRBJ2-5; 10 nucleotides agree with TRBD1. V trimming: 6 bases; J trimming: 1 base; junction bases outside the gene matches: 8. Germline CDR1 and CDR2: MNHEY and SVGEGT. This CDR3 is 16 amino acids long. Here the CDR3 reads CASSAGTGARQETQYF. Here the CDR3 DNA reads TGTGCCAGCAGCGCCGGGACAGGGGCGCGCCAAGAGACCCAGTACTTC.

V usage is TRBV25-1 and J usage is TRBJ2-7; 7 bases match TRBD1. Unmatched junction bases numbered 5, after V lost 7 bases and J lost 2 bases. CDR3 length: 13 amino acids. Germline lookup yields CDR1 MGHDK and CDR2 SYGVNS. The CDR3 DNA reads as TGTGCCAGCACCCGGGACAGCACCTACGAGCAGTACTTC. This translates into CASTRDSTYEQYF.

The chain recombines TRBV6-1 with TRBJ2-1, with 11 bases aligning to TRBD2. This CDR3 is built from 16 residues. V shed 3 bases and J 9 bases; nucleotides not matched to a gene: 10. CDR1 and CDR2 (germline): MNHNS, SASEGT. This CDR3 reads CASSDIAGGMVGEQFF. CDR3 DNA sequence: TGTGCCAGCAGTGATATAGCGGGGGGGATGGTCGGTGAGCAGTTCTTC.

The chain uses TRBV18 and TRBJ2-7; D gene unclear. There are 14 residues in the CDR3. Per germline, CDR1 KGHSH and CDR2 LQKENI. With 2 bases removed from V and 2 bases from J, the gap between germline ends came to 10 bases. CDR3 region: CASSPGYGTYEQYF. The CDR3, as DNA: TGTGCCAGCTCACCAGGTTACGGTACCTACGAGCAGTACTTC.

The rearrangement links TRBV4-3 to TRBJ2-7; TRBD1 agrees at 8 bases. Germline CDR1 reads LGHNA; CDR2 reads YSLEER. V shed 4 bases and J 2 bases; nucleotides not matched to a gene: 10. The CDR3 length is 16 residues. Here the CDR3 reads CASSLHGAGGPYEQYF. The CDR3 DNA sequence: TGCGCCAGCAGCCTGCATGGGGCAGGGGGCCCCTACGAGCAGTACTTC.

This clone was observed once. The rearrangement joins TRBV19 to TRBJ1-6; D gene ambiguous. The germline V and J ends were trimmed by 5 bases and 8 bases, with 16 bases remaining between them. This CDR3 is 15 amino acids long. Germline V gene data show CDR1 as LNHDA and CDR2 as SQIVND (reference sequence). This CDR3 reads CASSAASGSHSPLHF. The CDR3 nucleotides read TGTGCCAGTAGTGCGGCTAGCGGTTCACATTCACCCCTCCACTTT.

The chain has TRBV6-4 and TRBJ2-2; the match to TRBD1 covers 9 bases. V gave up 6 bases and J gave up 3 bases; unmatched junction bases: 5. Germline CDR1 is MRHNA and CDR2 is SNTAGT. The CDR3 is 15 amino acids. The DNA of the CDR3 is TGTGCCAGCAGCCCCCGGGACAGGGACACCGGGGAGCTGTTTTTT. Protein: CASSPRDRDTGELFF.

The V call is TRBV30, the J call TRBJ1-6, with 7 bases aligning to TRBD1. Trimming at V came to 4 bases and at J to 7 bases, leaving 7 bases not matched to a gene. The CDR3 is 14 residues long. Germline assignment: CDR1 GTSNPN and CDR2 SVGIG (reference sequence). The chain's CDR3 is CAWTMQGGNSPLHF. The CDR3 DNA reads as TGTGCCTGGACCATGCAGGGGGGCAATTCACCCCTCCACTTT.

The CDR3: CASSEYGSPGRGQYF. The CDR3 nucleotides are TGTGCCAGCAGCGAGTATGGGAGCCCCGGGAGGGGCCAGTACTTC. The gene calls are TRBV7-2 and TRBJ2-5; 8 bases are a match to TRBD2. The CDR3 runs to 15 residues. Germline V gene lookup returns CDR1 SGHTA and CDR2 FQGNSA. With 5 bases clipped from V and 10 bases from J, the junction kept 15 bases outside the gene matches.

This chain uses TRBV11-3 with TRBJ2-3; the D gene is possibly TRBD1 (7 bases). The V end lost 1 base, the J end lost 5 bases, and 19 bases lay between the germline ends. There are 17 residues in the CDR3. Germline values: CDR1 SGHNT, CDR2 YENEEA. The CDR3 nucleotides are TGTGCCAGCAGCTTAGGCGGGGACAGTGCGTTGAGAGATACGCAGTATTTT. As protein: CASSLGGDSALRDTQYF. The whole variable domain, filled in from reference TRBV11-3 and TRBJ2-3, reads EAGVVQSPRYKIIEKKQPVAFWCNPISGHNTLYWYLQNLGQGPELLIRYENEEAVDDSQLPKDRFSAERLKGVDSTLKIQPAELGDSAVYLCASSLGGDSALRDTQYFGPGTRLTVL.

The V gene is TRBV25-1, the J gene TRBJ2-5; D unresolved. The CDR3 runs 12 residues. Trimming took 2 bases from V and 4 from J, leaving 5 bases between them. Germline-derived CDR1 and CDR2 are MGHDK and SYGVNS. In DNA form, the CDR3 reads TGTGCCAGCAGTGAACAATTAGAGACCCAGTACTTC. Its protein product is CASSEQLETQYF.

The J gene is TRBJ2-3, the V gene TRBV29-1; no reliable D call. This CDR3 contains 12 residues. Trimming removed 4 bases at V and 1 base at J, with 6 bases between. Germline V gene data show CDR1 as SQVTM and CDR2 as ANQGSEA. The CDR3 bases are TGCAGCGTTGGTGTCGGCACAGATACGCAGTATTTT. Its translation is CSVGVGTDTQYF.

The gene calls are TRBV11-2 and TRBJ2-7; 7 bases fit TRBD2. V lost 8 bases to trimming and J lost 1 base; unmatched junction nucleotides: 2. The germline gives CDR1 SGHAT, CDR2 FQNNGV. The CDR3 runs to 12 residues. The CDR3 sequence is CASGGESYEQYF. CDR3 nucleotides: TGTGCCAGCGGGGGGGAATCCTACGAGCAGTACTTC.

The chain recombines TRBV10-3 with TRBJ1-6; 11 bases fit TRBD1. With 3 bases clipped from V and 7 bases from J, the junction kept 2 bases outside the gene matches. Germline V lookup: CDR1 ENHRY, CDR2 SYGVKD. The CDR3 is 15 residues long. CDR3 sequence: CAISERDRGNSPLHF. CDR3 coding DNA: TGTGCCATCAGTGAACGGGACAGGGGGAATTCACCCCTCCACTTT.

This chain joins TRBV5-1 and TRBJ2-7; the D gene is possibly TRBD2 (7 bases). The CDR3 consists of 14 residues. Germline-derived CDR1 and CDR2 are SGHRS and YFSETQ. V shed 0 bases and J shed 3 bases, with 10 bases lying between them. As DNA, the CDR3 is TGCGCCAGCAGCTTGGGGCGGGGGCACTACGAGCAGTACTTC. Residues: CASSLGRGHYEQYF.

This chain joins TRBV20-1 and TRBJ1-1; D possibly corresponds to TRBD1 (5 bases). The V end was cut by 1 base, the J end by 6 bases, with 6 bases between. Looked up from germline, CDR1 is DFQATT and CDR2 is SNEGSKA (reference sequence). This CDR3 contains 11 residues. CDR3 coding DNA: TGCAGTGCTAGAGGACAGCCTGAAGCTTTCTTT. This translates into CSARGQPEAFF.

The chain couples TRBV5-1 to TRBJ2-1; TRBD2 matches 7 bases. V trimming: 4 bases; J trimming: 5 bases; junction bases outside the gene matches: 3. The CDR3 covers 13 residues. Germline CDR1 and CDR2: SGHRS and YFSETQ. The CDR3 coding sequence is TGCGCCAGCAGCGCCGGACTAGACAATGAGCAGTTCTTC. Its translation is CASSAGLDNEQFF.

The chain is built from TRBV5-6 and TRBJ2-4; TRBD2 matches 7 bases. The CDR3 is made up of 13 amino acids. Germline lookup yields CDR1 SGHDT and CDR2 YYEEEE. The trim removed 5 bases at V and 9 bases at J, leaving 8 bases unmatched. CDR3 region: CASSTGGYAIQYF. CDR3 DNA: TGTGCCAGCAGTACGGGAGGTTACGCCATTCAGTACTTC.

The rearrangement links TRBV27 to TRBJ2-7, with 12 bases aligning to TRBD2. The CDR3 runs to 14 residues. Germline V lookup: CDR1 MNHEY, CDR2 SMNVEV (reference sequence). The V segment lost 6 bases and the J segment 5 bases; nucleotides outside the gene matches: 5. The CDR3 loop is CASSTSGGTHEQYF. The CDR3 DNA follows: TGTGCCAGCAGCACTAGCGGGGGGACCCACGAGCAGTACTTC.

The CDR3 nucleotides are TGTGCCTGGAGTGTAACACATAATTCACCCCTCCACTTT. Translated, it gives CAWSVTHNSPLHF. The V gene is TRBV30, the J gene TRBJ1-6, with D uncertain. Trimming stripped 0 bases from V and 5 bases from J, with 5 bases between. This CDR3 has 13 amino acids. The germline CDR1 and CDR2 sequences are GTSNPN and SVGIG (reference sequence).

The chain is built from TRBV6-2 or TRBV6-3 and TRBJ1-1, with D perhaps matching TRBD1 (6 bases). The ends were cut back, 6 bases at V and 1 base at J, with 21 bases in the middle. In germline, CDR1 is MNHEY, CDR2 SVGEGT. CDR3 size: 17 residues. Here the CDR3 reads CASSAPAGTKPNTEAFF. CDR3 bases: TGTGCCAGCAGCGCTCCAGCCGGGACAAAGCCGAACACTGAAGCTTTCTTT.

The rearrangement links TRBV5-1 to TRBJ2-1; 10 bases map to TRBD2. Germline loops: CDR1 SGHRS, CDR2 YFSETQ. This CDR3 contains 17 residues. The ends lost 5 bases at V and 0 bases at J; junction bases unmatched: 8. The CDR3 spells CASSPTPSGGSYNEQFF. CDR3 DNA sequence: TGCGCCAGCAGTCCAACTCCTAGCGGGGGCTCCTACAATGAGCAGTTCTTC.

The chain combines TRBV5-1 with TRBJ1-2; a weak D match, TRBD1 (6 bases). V lost 4 bases and J lost 1, with 14 bases in between. This CDR3 has 15 residues. Germline values: CDR1 SGHRS, CDR2 YFSETQ. The CDR3 DNA sequence: TGCGCCAGCAGCAGTGGACAAGGGGGTAACTATGGCTACACCTTC. This translates into CASSSGQGGNYGYTF.

This clone was seen just once. The chain uses TRBV5-4 and TRBJ2-1; no clear D gene. The V and J ends lost 6 bases and 5 bases respectively, with 6 bases between them. Germline CDR1 reads SGHNT; CDR2 reads YYREEE (reference sequence). CDR3 size: 11 residues. CDR3 in DNA: TGTGCCAGCAACCTAAACAATGAGCAGTTCTTC. Protein product: CASNLNNEQFF.

The V and J genes are TRBV5-1 and TRBJ1-1; 8 bases fit TRBD1. From germline, CDR1 is SGHRS and CDR2 YFSETQ. Trimming cost V 4 bases and J 4 bases; bases outside gene matches: 6. This CDR3 comprises 14 residues. The CDR3 DNA reads TGCGCCAGCAGCGACAGACAGGGGCCCACTGAAGCTTTCTTT. Protein sequence: CASSDRQGPTEAFF.